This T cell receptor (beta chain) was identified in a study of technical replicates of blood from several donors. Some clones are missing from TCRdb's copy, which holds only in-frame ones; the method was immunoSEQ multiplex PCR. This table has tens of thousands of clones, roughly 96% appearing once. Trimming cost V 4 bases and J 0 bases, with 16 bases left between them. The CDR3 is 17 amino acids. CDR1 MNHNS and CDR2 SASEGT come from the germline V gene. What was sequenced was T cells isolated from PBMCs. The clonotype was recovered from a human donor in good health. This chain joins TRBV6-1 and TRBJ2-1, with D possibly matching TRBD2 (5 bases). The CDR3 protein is CASSGFEGRSSYNEQFF. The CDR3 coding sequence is TGTGCCAGCAGTGGCTTCGAGGGTAGGAGCTCCTACAATGAGCAGTTCTTC.